Below are 28 T cell receptor beta chains sequenced from a single sample in a study of control samples from healthy donors and cancer patients. The protocol was immunoSEQ multiplex PCR, while the TCRdb copy is restricted to in-frame clones and leaves out a portion. The repertoire shows around 190,000 clones; the top ten hold under 2.5%. The sequenced sample was blood. These receptors were taken from a woman aged 30 to 39 in good health.

The chain carries TRBV5-6 and TRBJ1-4, with 8 nucleotides matching TRBD1. V trimming: 4 bases; J trimming: 5 bases; junction bases outside the gene matches: 4. The CDR3 runs to 14 residues. CDR1 is SGHDT and CDR2 is YYEEEE in the germline V gene. This CDR3 reads CASSRTGTNEKLFF. The CDR3 bases are TGTGCCAGCAGCAGGACAGGGACGAATGAAAAACTGTTTTTT.

The chain combines TRBV27 with TRBJ1-2; D might be TRBD1 (5 bases). Looked up from germline, CDR1 is MNHEY and CDR2 is SMNVEV (reference sequence). The V end lost 2 bases, the J end lost 1 base, and 11 bases lay between the germline ends. This CDR3 has 15 amino acids. This CDR3 is CASSLNGRVNYGYTF. CDR3 in DNA: TGTGCCAGCAGTTTAAATGGCAGGGTTAACTATGGCTACACCTTC.

This chain connects TRBV6-6 to TRBJ1-2; TRBD1 might be the D (6 bases). CDR1 and CDR2 from the germline V gene are MNHNY and SVGAGI (reference sequence). The CDR3 has 11 amino acids. The ends were cut back, 6 bases at V and 6 bases at J, with 8 bases in the middle. In DNA form, the CDR3 reads TGTGCCAGCAGCCCAGGGGATGGCTACACCTTC. It codes for CASSPGDGYTF.

This chain links TRBV4-1 with TRBJ1-1; D call uncertain. Trimming removed 3 bases from V and 1 base from J, with 18 bases in between. Germline CDR1 is MGHRA and CDR2 is YSYEKL. This CDR3 is built from 17 residues. CDR3: CASSHSVLYLRNTEAFF. The CDR3 nucleotides read TGCGCCAGCAGCCATTCGGTCCTATACCTGAGGAACACTGAAGCTTTCTTT.

V is TRBV5-1 and J is TRBJ1-5; 7 nucleotides line up with TRBD1. CDR3 length: 15 residues. The germline V gene encodes CDR1 SGHRS and CDR2 YFSETQ. Unmatched junction bases numbered 7, after V lost 6 bases and J lost 1 base. In nucleotides, the CDR3 is TGCGCCAGCAAACTCACAGGGGACAGCAATCAGCCCCAGCATTTT. This sequence encodes CASKLTGDSNQPQHF.

This chain joins TRBV7-8 and TRBJ1-1; 7 nucleotides line up with TRBD1. The CDR3 is 14 amino acids. The germline CDR1 and CDR2 sequences are SGHVS and FQNEAQ. V was pared by 5 bases and J by 7 bases, with 10 bases of the junction left unmatched. As DNA, the CDR3 is TGTGCCAGCAGCCCAAGACAGGGAGGTTATGAAGCTTTCTTT. Encoded protein: CASSPRQGGYEAFF. Drawing the rest from reference TRBV7-8 and TRBJ1-1, the complete variable domain is GAGVSQSPRYKVAKRGQDVALRCDPISGHVSLFWYQQALGQGPEFLTYFQNEAQLDKSGLPSDRFFAERPEGSVSTLKIQRTQQEDSAVYLCASSPRQGGYEAFFGQGTRLTVV.

The chain uses TRBV5-6 and TRBJ2-3; D is possibly TRBD2 (5 bases). Trimming cost V 0 bases and J 2 bases, with 10 bases left between them. The CDR3 has 15 amino acids. CDR1 SGHDT and CDR2 YYEEEE come from the germline V gene. As DNA, the CDR3 is TGTGCCAGCAGCTTGGGGCGGGCATACACAGATACGCAGTATTTT. This codes for CASSLGRAYTDTQYF.

CDR3 sequence: CASSQLAYEQYF. The CDR3 nucleotides are TGTGCCAGCAGCCAGCTAGCCTACGAGCAGTACTTC. The V gene is TRBV7-9, the J gene TRBJ2-7; the D is unclear. Trimming took 5 bases from V and 2 from J, leaving 7 bases between them. In germline, CDR1 is SEHNR, CDR2 FQNEAQ (reference sequence). The CDR3 length is 12 residues. The full variable domain, in which reference TRBV7-9 and TRBJ2-7 provide the parts outside the CDR3, is DTGVSQNPRHKITKRGQNVTFRCDPISEHNRLYWYRQTLGQGPEFLTYFQNEAQLEKSRLLSDRFSAERPKGSFSTLEIQRTEQGDSAMYLCASSQLAYEQYFGPGTRLTVT.

V is TRBV5-8 and J is TRBJ2-1; D is undetermined. The germline V gene has CDR1 SGHTS and CDR2 YDEGEE. The CDR3 sequence is 14 residues long. V lost 2 bases, J lost 8 bases, and 14 bases lay in between. DNA of the CDR3: TGTGCCAGCAGCTTAAGCAGTTTTCGGGATGAGCAGTTCTTC. Residues: CASSLSSFRDEQFF.

The rearrangement joins TRBV6-4 to TRBJ2-7; D unresolved. Germline V CDR1 and CDR2: MRHNA, SNTAGT. The CDR3 contains 13 residues. V was clipped by 3 bases and J by 2 bases, with 8 bases between them. CDR3: CASSERATYEQYF. CDR3 DNA: TGTGCCAGCAGTGAAAGGGCGACCTACGAGCAGTACTTC.

This rearrangement joins TRBV7-9 to TRBJ1-1; D ambiguous. The CDR3 totals 11 residues. V lost 5 bases, J lost 3 bases, and 4 bases lay in between. Germline V CDR1 and CDR2: SEHNR, FQNEAQ (reference sequence). The CDR3 sequence is CASSLDTEAFF. The CDR3, as DNA: TGTGCCAGCAGCCTGGACACTGAAGCTTTCTTT.

This chain links TRBV5-4 with TRBJ1-3; no definite D call. The CDR3 loop spans 15 amino acids. V lost 4 bases to trimming and J lost 0 bases, with 11 bases between them. The V gene's germline CDR1 is SGHNT and CDR2 YYREEE (reference sequence). CDR3 bases: TGTGCCAGCAGCCCCGGACGGTCCTCTGGAAACACCATATATTTT. This sequence encodes CASSPGRSSGNTIYF.

The chain employs TRBV10-3 and TRBJ1-1, with 7 bases identical to TRBD1. The junction had 10 bases not matched to a gene; V was cut back by 0 bases and J by 6 bases. CDR3 size: 16 residues. The germline CDR1 and CDR2 sequences are ENHRY and SYGVKD. The CDR3 DNA follows: TGTGCCATCAGTGAGTCATACTACAGGGGCGATCCTGAAGCTTTCTTT. It codes for CAISESYYRGDPEAFF.

V and J are TRBV4-2 and TRBJ1-5, with 8 nucleotides matching TRBD1. The CDR3 extends over 14 amino acids. The V and J ends lost 1 base and 5 bases, in that order; junction bases with no gene match: 1. Germline CDR1 and CDR2: LGHNA and YNFKEQ. The CDR3 is CASSQGQGYQPQHF. CDR3 nucleotides: TGTGCCAGCAGCCAAGGACAGGGGTATCAGCCCCAGCATTTT.

The chain couples TRBV6-5 to TRBJ1-6, with 7 bases aligning to TRBD1. From germline, CDR1 is MNHEY and CDR2 SVGAGI. The CDR3 runs to 15 residues. Unmatched junction bases numbered 11, after V lost 6 bases and J lost 9 bases. The CDR3: CASRNRQGAPSPLHF. CDR3 bases: TGTGCCAGCAGAAACCGACAGGGAGCACCTTCACCCCTCCACTTT.

The V call is TRBV6-5, the J call TRBJ2-4; D is perhaps TRBD2 (6 bases). Deletions cut 5 bases from V and 8 bases from J, with 16 bases between. This CDR3 contains 14 residues. CDR1 and CDR2 (germline): MNHEY, SVGAGI. CDR3 loop: CASSLGTQRDIQYF. CDR3 nucleotides: TGTGCCAGCAGTCTAGGGACTCAGAGGGACATTCAGTACTTC.

The chain joins TRBV22-1 to TRBJ2-6; the table names TRBD2, a call not compared with the DNA. TRBV22-1 is annotated as a pseudogene. The CDR3 runs to 18 residues. CDR3 sequence: CPGRFTRKRTKSANVLTF. The CDR3 bases are TGTCCTGGGAGGTTTACGAGAAAGCGAACAAAGTCGGCCAACGTCCTGACTTTC.

The chain combines TRBV4-1 with TRBJ2-1, with 7 bases matching TRBD1. CDR3 length: 16 residues. With V trimmed by 2 bases and J by 6 bases, 10 bases remained unmatched. The germline V gene has CDR1 MGHRA and CDR2 YSYEKL. The DNA for the CDR3 is TGCGCCAGCAGCCAATTCAGGACAGGCGGCGGCAATGAGCAGTTCTTC. Translated, it gives CASSQFRTGGGNEQFF.

The chain uses TRBV18 and TRBJ1-3; possible D gene TRBD1, 6 bases. CDR3 length: 15 amino acids. Trimming removed 6 bases from V and 3 bases from J, with 15 bases in between. CDR1 and CDR2 from the germline V gene are KGHSH and LQKENI. CDR3 protein: CASSDRALDGNTIYF. In DNA form, the CDR3 reads TGTGCCAGCTCGGACAGAGCGCTTGATGGAAACACCATATATTTT.

As DNA, the CDR3 is TGTGCCAGCAGTTTTGAATCGGGTTCCCCAGGGGGAGGTGAGCAGTTCTTC. Protein sequence: CASSFESGSPGGGEQFF. J is TRBJ2-1 and V is TRBV7-9; possible D gene TRBD1, 7 bases. Germline CDR1 reads SEHNR; CDR2 reads FQNEAQ (reference sequence). The CDR3 runs to 17 residues. Trimming removed 6 bases from V and 9 bases from J, with 27 bases in between.

The rearrangement uses TRBV3-1 (or the pseudogene TRBV3-2) and TRBJ1-3; D uncertain. CDR1 and CDR2 from the germline V gene are LGHDT and YNNKEL (reference sequence). V lost 3 bases and J 0 bases, leaving 9 bases between the germline ends. This CDR3 comprises 15 residues. This CDR3 reads CASSQQVISGNTIYF. The DNA for the CDR3 is TGTGCCAGCAGCCAGCAGGTAATCTCTGGAAACACCATATATTTT.

The CDR3 loop is CASSLRTGFNEKLFF. The CDR3 DNA reads as TGTGCCAGCAGCCTAAGGACAGGGTTTAATGAAAAACTGTTTTTT. The chain combines TRBV6-5 with TRBJ1-4; TRBD1 matches 8 bases. Germline CDR1 is MNHEY and CDR2 is SVGAGI. V dropped 6 bases and J dropped 4; count of bases not matched to a gene: 7. The CDR3 extends over 15 amino acids.

The V and J genes are TRBV27 and TRBJ1-2; 7 bases align to TRBD1. The CDR3 has 14 residues. V trimming: 5 bases; J trimming: 4 bases; junction bases outside the gene matches: 7. Germline values: CDR1 MNHEY, CDR2 SMNVEV (reference sequence). DNA of the CDR3: TGTGCCAGCAGTCTCAAGGGGGCGAGCTATGGCTACACCTTC. Translating gives CASSLKGASYGYTF.

V usage is TRBV7-8 and J usage is TRBJ1-1; D call uncertain. The length of the CDR3 is 16 residues. With 5 bases removed from V and 4 bases from J, the gap between germline ends came to 20 bases. The V gene's germline CDR1 is SGHVS and CDR2 FQNEAQ. The CDR3 loop reads CASSPRLGGLSTEAFF. The CDR3 DNA reads as TGTGCCAGCAGCCCCCGTCTCGGAGGGCTGAGCACTGAAGCTTTCTTT.

CDR3 protein: CASSHLGTGHF. DNA of the CDR3: TGCGCCAGCAGTCATCTCGGGACAGGGCATTTT. V and J are TRBV23-1 and TRBJ1-5; 8 bases are a match to TRBD1. TRBV23-1 is annotated as an ORF whose role is uncertain. The CDR3 is made up of 11 amino acids. With V trimmed by 3 bases and J by 15 bases, 4 bases remained unmatched.

V gene TRBV4-1 combines with J gene TRBJ2-2, with D tentatively TRBD2 (5 bases). CDR3 length: 14 residues. The ends were cut back, 3 bases at V and 6 bases at J, with 11 bases in the middle. The germline CDR1 and CDR2 sequences are MGHRA and YSYEKL. The CDR3 spells CASSQGLAPGELFF. The CDR3 DNA sequence: TGCGCCAGCAGCCAGGGTTTAGCGCCCGGGGAGCTGTTTTTT.

The genes are TRBV19 and TRBJ1-4; unclear D gene. Germline CDR1 reads LNHDA; CDR2 reads SQIVND (reference sequence). The V gene lost 5 bases and the J gene lost 4 bases, with 14 bases spanning the gap. The CDR3 extends over 15 amino acids. The CDR3 loop is CASSRPDGFNEKLFF. The CDR3 nucleotides are TGTGCCAGTAGTCGCCCAGACGGATTTAATGAAAAACTGTTTTTT.

The gene calls are TRBV30 and TRBJ2-3, with D unclear. Germline CDR1 GTSNPN, CDR2 SVGIG (reference sequence). This CDR3 spans 11 amino acids. V shed 2 bases and J shed 2 bases, with 2 bases lying between them. The CDR3 is CAWSITDTQYF. As DNA, the CDR3 is TGTGCCTGGAGTATCACAGATACGCAGTATTTT.